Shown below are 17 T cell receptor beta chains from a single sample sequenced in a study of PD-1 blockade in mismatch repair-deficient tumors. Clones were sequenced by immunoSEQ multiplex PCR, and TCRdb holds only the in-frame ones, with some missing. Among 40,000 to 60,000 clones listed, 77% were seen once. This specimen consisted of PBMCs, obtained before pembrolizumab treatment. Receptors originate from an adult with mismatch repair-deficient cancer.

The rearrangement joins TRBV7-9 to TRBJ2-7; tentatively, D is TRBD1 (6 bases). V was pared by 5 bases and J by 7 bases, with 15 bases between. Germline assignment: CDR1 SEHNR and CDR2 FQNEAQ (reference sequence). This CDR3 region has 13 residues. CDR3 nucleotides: TGTGCCAGCAGCCTAGGACAGCCTGGGGAGCAGTACTTC. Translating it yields CASSLGQPGEQYF.

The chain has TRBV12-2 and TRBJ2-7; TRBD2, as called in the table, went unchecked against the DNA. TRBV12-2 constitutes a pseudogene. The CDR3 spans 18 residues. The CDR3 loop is CASRPPKRSPVRVCEQYF. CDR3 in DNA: TGTGCAAGTCGCCCCCCTAAACGGTCCCCCGTGAGAGTGTGCGAGCAGTACTTC.

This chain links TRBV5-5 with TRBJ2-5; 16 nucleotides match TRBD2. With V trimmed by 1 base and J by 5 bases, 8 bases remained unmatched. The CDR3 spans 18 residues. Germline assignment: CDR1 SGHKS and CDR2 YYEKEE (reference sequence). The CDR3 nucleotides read TGTGCCAGCAGCTTGACGGGGACTAGCGGGAGGGCCTGGGAGACCCAGTACTTC. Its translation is CASSLTGTSGRAWETQYF.

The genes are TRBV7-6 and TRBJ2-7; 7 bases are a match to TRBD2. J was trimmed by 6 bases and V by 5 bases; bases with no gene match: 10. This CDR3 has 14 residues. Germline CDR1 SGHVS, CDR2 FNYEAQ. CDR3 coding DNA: TGTGCCAGCAGCCCCTCCGGACTAGGCTCCGAGCAGTACTTC. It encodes CASSPSGLGSEQYF.

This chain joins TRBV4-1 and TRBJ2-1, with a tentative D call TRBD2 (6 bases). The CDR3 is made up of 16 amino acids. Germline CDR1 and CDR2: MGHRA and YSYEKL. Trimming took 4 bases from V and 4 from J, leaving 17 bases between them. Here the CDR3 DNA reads TGCGCCAGCAGCCCCCCTCTGCGCGGGGCATACAATGAGCAGTTCTTC. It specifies CASSPPLRGAYNEQFF.

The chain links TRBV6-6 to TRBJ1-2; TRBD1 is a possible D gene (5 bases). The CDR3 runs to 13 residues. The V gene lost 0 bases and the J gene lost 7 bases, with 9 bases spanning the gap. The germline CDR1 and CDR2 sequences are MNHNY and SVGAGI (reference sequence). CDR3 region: CASSYSRGAGYTF. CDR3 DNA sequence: TGTGCCAGCAGTTACTCGCGAGGGGCTGGCTACACCTTC.

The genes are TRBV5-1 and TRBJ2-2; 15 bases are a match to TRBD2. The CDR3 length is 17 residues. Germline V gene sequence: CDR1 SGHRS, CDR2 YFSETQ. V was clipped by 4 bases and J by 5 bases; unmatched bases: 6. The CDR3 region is CASSKGLAGGKTGELFF. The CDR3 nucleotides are TGCGCCAGCAGCAAGGGACTAGCGGGAGGAAAAACCGGGGAGCTGTTTTTT.

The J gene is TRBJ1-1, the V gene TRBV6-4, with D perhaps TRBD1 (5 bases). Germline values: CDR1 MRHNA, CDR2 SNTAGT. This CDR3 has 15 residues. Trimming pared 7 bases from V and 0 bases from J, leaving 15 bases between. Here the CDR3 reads CASKYEDSLNTEAFF. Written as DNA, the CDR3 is TGTGCCAGCAAATATGAAGACAGTTTGAACACTGAAGCTTTCTTT.

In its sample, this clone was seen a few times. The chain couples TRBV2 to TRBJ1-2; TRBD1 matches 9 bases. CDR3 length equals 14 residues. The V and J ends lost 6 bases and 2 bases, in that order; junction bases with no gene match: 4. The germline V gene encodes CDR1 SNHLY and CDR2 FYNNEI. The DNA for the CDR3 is TGTGCCAGCAGCGCCGGGACAGGGAACTATGGCTACACCTTC. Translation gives CASSAGTGNYGYTF.

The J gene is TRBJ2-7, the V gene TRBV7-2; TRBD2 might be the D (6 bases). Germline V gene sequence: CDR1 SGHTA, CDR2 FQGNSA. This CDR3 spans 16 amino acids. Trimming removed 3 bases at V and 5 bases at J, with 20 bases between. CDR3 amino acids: CASSLGRGGAPDEQYF. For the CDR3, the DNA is TGTGCCAGCAGCTTGGGGCGGGGCGGGGCCCCCGACGAGCAGTACTTC.

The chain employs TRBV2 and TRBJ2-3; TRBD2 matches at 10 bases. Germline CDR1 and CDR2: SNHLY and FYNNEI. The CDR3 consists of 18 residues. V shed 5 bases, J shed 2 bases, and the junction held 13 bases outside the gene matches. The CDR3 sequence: CASSILSGRAYVTDTQYF. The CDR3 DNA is TGTGCCAGCAGTATTCTGAGCGGGAGGGCCTATGTCACAGATACGCAGTATTTT.

CDR3 nucleotide sequence: TGTGCCAGCAGCGTAGCCGCAGGAGAAAAACTGTTTTTT. This sequence encodes CASSVAAGEKLFF. The rearrangement uses TRBV9 and TRBJ1-4; no clear D. CDR3 length: 13 amino acids. V lost 0 bases to trimming and J lost 8 bases, with 8 bases between them. The germline gives CDR1 SGDLS, CDR2 YYNGEE.

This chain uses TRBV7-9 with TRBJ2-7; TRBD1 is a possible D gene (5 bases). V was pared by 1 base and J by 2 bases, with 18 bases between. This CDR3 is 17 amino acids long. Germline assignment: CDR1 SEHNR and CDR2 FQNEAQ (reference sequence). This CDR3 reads CASSLEWGQGLPYEQYF. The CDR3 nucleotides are TGTGCCAGCAGCTTAGAGTGGGGCCAGGGTTTGCCCTACGAGCAGTACTTC.

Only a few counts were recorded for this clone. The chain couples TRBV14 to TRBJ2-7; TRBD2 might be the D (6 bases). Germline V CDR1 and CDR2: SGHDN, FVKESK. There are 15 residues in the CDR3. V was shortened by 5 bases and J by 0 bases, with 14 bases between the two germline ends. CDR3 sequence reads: CASSIGSGSSYEQYF. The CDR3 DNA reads TGTGCCAGCAGCATCGGTAGCGGAAGCTCCTACGAGCAGTACTTC. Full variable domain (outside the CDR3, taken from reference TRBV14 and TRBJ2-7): EAGVTQFPSHSVIEKGQTVTLRCDPISGHDNLYWYRRVMGKEIKFLLHFVKESKQDESGMPNNRFLAERTGGTYSTLKVQPAELEDSGVYFCASSIGSGSSYEQYFGPGTRLTVT.

The CDR3 reads CASSTTSNTGELFF. The CDR3 DNA is TGTGCCAGTAGTACAACTTCGAACACCGGGGAGCTGTTTTTT. This rearrangement joins TRBV19 to TRBJ2-2; D is uncertain. The CDR3 contains 14 residues. Trimming pared 4 bases from V and 0 bases from J, leaving 6 bases between. CDR1 and CDR2 (germline): LNHDA, SQIVND (reference sequence).

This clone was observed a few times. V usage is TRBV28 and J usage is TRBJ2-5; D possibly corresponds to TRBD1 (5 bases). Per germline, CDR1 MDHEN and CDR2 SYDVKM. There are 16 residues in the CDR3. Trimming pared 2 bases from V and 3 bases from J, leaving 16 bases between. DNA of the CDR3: TGTGCCAGCAGTTTAGGGGAAGGGGTCCGTGAAGAGACCCAGTACTTC. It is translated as CASSLGEGVREETQYF.

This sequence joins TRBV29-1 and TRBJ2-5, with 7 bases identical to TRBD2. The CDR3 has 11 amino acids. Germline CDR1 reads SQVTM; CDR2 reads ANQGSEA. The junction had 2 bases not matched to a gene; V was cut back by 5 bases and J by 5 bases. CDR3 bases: TGCAGCGTTCGGGAGGCGGAGACCCAGTACTTC. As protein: CSVREAETQYF. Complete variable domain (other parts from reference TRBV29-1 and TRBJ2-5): SAVISQKPSRDICQRGTSLTIQCQVDSQVTMMFWYRQQPGQSLTLIATANQGSEATYESGFVIDKFPISRPNLTFSTLTVSNMSPEDSSIYLCSVREAETQYFGPGTRLLVL.